The 24 T cell receptor beta chains below were found in one sample sequenced in a study of CD8+ T cells in alopecia areata (dated by TCRdb to the late 2010s). This specimen's time point label, per the study, means: roughly 26 weeks on oral tofacitinib. The meaning of the sample's treatment or condition label: oral pan-JAK inhibitor, 5-10 mg twice daily. Receptors were amplified or captured by the immunoSEQ multiplex PCR assay. RNA was extracted from all samples and reverse transcribed into cDNA, which served as template for TCR sequencing. In its TCRdb copy, this immuneACCESS table keeps in-frame sequences only and misses some clones. Where compared with another copy, unresolved V genes explain less than half of these, and the others have no known cause. This sample holds about 200,000 clones; 55% to 75% were observed only once. The top ten constitute about 5.1% of the sample. The input for sequencing was CD4+ T cells sorted from blood, taken at week 24, from a patient treated with tofacitinib. These receptors were obtained from a human donor with alopecia areata.

This clone was found once. The V gene is TRBV6-5, the J gene TRBJ2-7; D may be TRBD1 (6 bases). Deletions cut 5 bases from V and 2 bases from J, with 13 bases between. Germline lookup yields CDR1 MNHEY and CDR2 SVGAGI. This CDR3 has 14 amino acids. The CDR3 loop reads CASSRDTDTYEQYF. CDR3 bases: TGTGCCAGCAGTCGGGACACCGATACCTACGAGCAGTACTTC.

This rearrangement joins TRBV5-6 to TRBJ1-2, with 8 bases fitting TRBD1. Germline lookup yields CDR1 SGHDT and CDR2 YYEEEE. The CDR3 spans 15 residues. V trimming: 1 base; J trimming: 6 bases; junction bases outside the gene matches: 8. In nucleotides, the CDR3 is TGTGCCAGCAGCTTGTCAGGGGGCGAGGGTAATGGCTACACCTTC. Protein: CASSLSGGEGNGYTF. Filled out from reference TRBV5-6 and TRBJ1-2, the complete variable domain reads DAGVTQSPTHLIKTRGQQVTLRCSPKSGHDTVSWYQQALGQGPQFIFQYYEEEERQRGNFPDRFSGHQFPNYSSELNVNALLLGDSALYLCASSLSGGEGNGYTFGSGTRLTVV.

The V gene is TRBV11-2, the J gene TRBJ1-2; D is possibly TRBD1 (5 bases). Germline CDR1 and CDR2: SGHAT and FQNNGV. The CDR3 covers 15 residues. Deletions cut 6 bases from V and 5 bases from J, with 19 bases between. DNA of the CDR3: TGTGCCAGCAGTTATTCCTATTTGGGGGATTATGGCTACACCTTC. Translating gives CASSYSYLGDYGYTF.

V usage is TRBV1 and J usage is TRBJ2-1; TRBD2, the table's D call, lacks a check against the DNA. TRBV1 represents a pseudogene. This CDR3 region has 16 residues. The CDR3 protein is CTSISGSGRVLNEQFF. CDR3 nucleotides: TGCACCAGCATTAGCGGGAGCGGTAGGGTGCTCAATGAGCAGTTCTTC.

The chain couples TRBV30 to TRBJ1-4, with a weak D call TRBD1 (6 bases). This CDR3 is 13 amino acids long. V lost 0 bases and J 8 bases, leaving 10 bases between the germline ends. From germline, CDR1 is GTSNPN and CDR2 SVGIG (reference sequence). The chain's CDR3 is CAWSVQGREKLFF. CDR3 coding DNA: TGTGCCTGGAGTGTGCAGGGGAGAGAAAAACTGTTTTTT.

In its sample, this clone was seen once. The chain carries TRBV30 and TRBJ1-2; unclear D gene. Trimming stripped 0 bases from V and 6 bases from J, with 11 bases between. The CDR3 length is 13 residues. Germline-derived CDR1 and CDR2 are GTSNPN and SVGIG (reference sequence). CDR3 residues: CAWSVKTQHGYTF. CDR3 bases: TGTGCCTGGAGTGTTAAGACACAGCATGGCTACACCTTC.

This clone was detected only a few times. The rearrangement joins TRBV30 to TRBJ2-1, with 10 bases matching TRBD1. With 0 bases clipped from V and 10 bases from J, the junction kept 6 bases outside the gene matches. This CDR3 comprises 14 residues. Germline V gives CDR1 GTSNPN, CDR2 SVGIG (reference sequence). The CDR3 region has the DNA TGTGCCTGGAGTGTTAGGACAGGGGGAGCGGAGCAGTTCTTC. This gives the protein CAWSVRTGGAEQFF.

This clone occurred a few times. The J gene is TRBJ2-7, the V gene TRBV7-2, with D possibly being TRBD1 (6 bases). V lost 4 bases to trimming and J lost 7 bases, with 20 bases between them. Per germline, CDR1 SGHTA and CDR2 FQGNSA. This CDR3 spans 15 amino acids. In nucleotides, the CDR3 is TGTGCCAGCAGCTCCCCGGGACAAACCGGTCGGGAGCAGTACTTC. Protein product: CASSSPGQTGREQYF.

The rearrangement joins TRBV2 to TRBJ1-5, with no clear D. The CDR3 length is 15 residues. Germline V gene lookup returns CDR1 SNHLY and CDR2 FYNNEI. Trimming pared 4 bases from V and 0 bases from J, leaving 10 bases between. This chain's CDR3 is CASSVGLGSNQPQHF. In DNA, the CDR3 is TGTGCCAGCAGTGTAGGGTTGGGTAGCAATCAGCCCCAGCATTTT.

The CDR3 region is CASSLMVGRNEQFF. CDR3 nucleotide sequence: TGCGCCAGCAGCTTGATGGTAGGGCGGAATGAGCAGTTCTTC. The rearrangement joins TRBV5-1 to TRBJ2-1, with D unclear. CDR1 SGHRS and CDR2 YFSETQ come from the germline V gene. The CDR3 is made up of 14 amino acids. V lost 1 base to trimming and J lost 7 bases, with 12 bases between them.

This clone has more than one count but fewer than ten. The gene calls are TRBV18 and TRBJ2-1; 9 bases are shared with TRBD1. V lost 6 bases to trimming and J lost 5 bases; unmatched junction nucleotides: 8. CDR1 KGHSH and CDR2 LQKENI come from the germline V gene. The CDR3 totals 15 residues. The CDR3 DNA reads TGTGCCAGCTCCGTAGCCGGGACAGGGAACAATGAGCAGTTCTTC. Translated: CASSVAGTGNNEQFF.

V gene TRBV7-8 combines with J gene TRBJ1-3; D ambiguous. The CDR3 totals 16 residues. The V end was cut by 3 bases, the J end by 0 bases, with 12 bases between. The germline V gene has CDR1 SGHVS and CDR2 FQNEAQ. CDR3: CASSFKTGSSGNTIYF. As DNA, the CDR3 is TGTGCCAGCAGCTTTAAGACGGGATCCTCTGGAAACACCATATATTTT. Drawing the rest from reference TRBV7-8 and TRBJ1-3, the complete variable domain is GAGVSQSPRYKVAKRGQDVALRCDPISGHVSLFWYQQALGQGPEFLTYFQNEAQLDKSGLPSDRFFAERPEGSVSTLKIQRTQQEDSAVYLCASSFKTGSSGNTIYFGEGSWLTVV.

The rearrangement links TRBV29-1 to TRBJ1-1; a possible D gene is TRBD1 (6 bases). This CDR3 comprises 15 residues. In germline, CDR1 is SQVTM, CDR2 ANQGSEA. The V end was cut by 0 bases, the J end by 2 bases, with 13 bases between. Here the CDR3 DNA reads TGCAGCGTTGAAGATCCCGGGACAATCAACACTGAAGCTTTCTTT. It codes for CSVEDPGTINTEAFF.

The gene calls are TRBV7-9 and TRBJ1-5, with 8 bases identical to TRBD1. The J segment lost 2 bases and the V segment lost 5 bases, leaving 5 bases of the junction unmatched. The CDR3 sequence is 15 residues long. Germline CDR1 and CDR2: SEHNR and FQNEAQ (reference sequence). CDR3 protein: CASSVGQGGNQPQHF. The CDR3 nucleotides read TGTGCCAGCAGCGTCGGACAGGGCGGCAATCAGCCCCAGCATTTT.

This clone was counted only a few times. The J gene is TRBJ1-1, the V gene TRBV7-2; TRBD1 aligns across 7 bases. The V gene end was trimmed by 5 bases and the J gene end by 4 bases; junction bases not matched to a gene: 7. Germline CDR1 and CDR2: SGHTA and FQGNSA. The CDR3 is 14 residues long. The CDR3: CASSASPGGTEAFF. CDR3 nucleotide sequence: TGTGCCAGCAGCGCCTCTCCAGGGGGCACTGAAGCTTTCTTT. Using reference TRBV7-2 and TRBJ1-1 for the parts outside the CDR3, the full variable domain is GAGVSQSPSNKVTEKGKDVELRCDPISGHTALYWYRQSLGQGLEFLIYFQGNSAPDKSGLPSDRFSAERTGGSVSTLTIQRTQQEDSAVYLCASSASPGGTEAFFGQGTRLTVV.

This clone was counted between two and nine times. The chain carries TRBV5-1 and TRBJ2-5; D may be TRBD1 (5 bases). Trimming took off 1 base at V and 2 bases at J, with 9 bases between the two ends. CDR3 size: 14 residues. Germline CDR1 is SGHRS and CDR2 is YFSETQ. Written as DNA, the CDR3 is TGCGCCAGCAGCTTGTCGGCAGGGCAAGAGACCCAGTACTTC. Its protein is CASSLSAGQETQYF.

The chain uses TRBV29-1 and TRBJ1-1; TRBD1 is a possible D gene (6 bases). The V end lost 5 bases, the J end lost 0 bases, and 10 bases lay between the germline ends. The CDR3 runs 13 residues. Looked up from germline, CDR1 is SQVTM and CDR2 is ANQGSEA. The CDR3 protein is CSVTGNLNTEAFF. The CDR3 bases are TGCAGCGTTACAGGGAACCTGAACACTGAAGCTTTCTTT.

This clone has a handful of counts. V gene TRBV7-2 combines with J gene TRBJ1-2; D not resolved. Germline assignment: CDR1 SGHTA and CDR2 FQGNSA. The CDR3 runs to 12 residues. V was shortened by 3 bases and J by 4 bases, with 6 bases between the two germline ends. The CDR3: CASSFDGYGYTF. The CDR3 nucleotides read TGTGCCAGCAGCTTTGATGGCTATGGCTACACCTTC.

The V call is TRBV20-1, the J call TRBJ2-7; D unresolved. Germline V gene lookup returns CDR1 DFQATT and CDR2 SNEGSKA (reference sequence). The CDR3 totals 11 residues. Trimming removed 6 bases at V and 4 bases at J, with 10 bases between. In DNA form, the CDR3 reads TGCAGTGCCGAAGAGGTATACGAGCAGTACTTC. Its translation is CSAEEVYEQYF.

CDR3 in amino acids: CASSREGRADTQYF. In nucleotides, the CDR3 is TGTGCCAGCAGTCGGGAGGGCCGGGCAGATACGCAGTATTTT. The chain carries TRBV7-2 and TRBJ2-3; 8 bases map to TRBD2. This CDR3 contains 14 residues. CDR1 is SGHTA and CDR2 is FQGNSA in the germline V gene. The trim removed 6 bases at V and 4 bases at J, leaving 6 bases unmatched.

The V gene is TRBV30, the J gene TRBJ2-1, with 9 bases fitting TRBD2. There are 14 residues in the CDR3. Germline CDR1 GTSNPN, CDR2 SVGIG (reference sequence). J gave up 11 bases and V 2 bases, and 10 bases lay outside the gene matches. CDR3 loop: CAWSTAGGSSKQFF. CDR3 nucleotide sequence: TGTGCCTGGAGTACGGCGGGAGGGTCCTCGAAGCAGTTCTTC. Variable domain in full (rest from reference TRBV30 and TRBJ2-1): SQTIHQWPATLVQPVGSPLSLECTVEGTSNPNLYWYRQAAGRGLQLLFYSVGIGQISSEVPQNLSASRPQDRQFILSSKKLLLSDSGFYLCAWSTAGGSSKQFFGPGTRLTVL.

This rearrangement joins TRBV30 to TRBJ1-1, with D hard to call. V shed 4 bases and J shed 7 bases, with 13 bases lying between them. The CDR3 extends over 12 amino acids. Germline loops: CDR1 GTSNPN, CDR2 SVGIG (reference sequence). Here the CDR3 DNA reads TGTGCCTGGACCCCAACCCCCTTTGAAGCTTTCTTT. Amino acid sequence: CAWTPTPFEAFF.

V gene TRBV7-9 combines with J gene TRBJ1-2, with D hard to call. Trimming took off 5 bases at V and 6 bases at J, with 10 bases between the two ends. This CDR3 is 12 amino acids long. Per the germline V gene, CDR1 is SEHNR and CDR2 is FQNEAQ (reference sequence). The CDR3 DNA follows: TGTGCCAGCAGCCCGACCCTCGATGGCTACACCTTC. This translates into CASSPTLDGYTF.

V and J are TRBV5-6 and TRBJ2-3; TRBD2 aligns across 9 bases. The V gene end was trimmed by 4 bases and the J gene end by 3 bases; junction bases not matched to a gene: 9. Per germline, CDR1 SGHDT and CDR2 YYEEEE. There are 16 residues in the CDR3. The CDR3 bases are TGTGCCAGCAGCCGAAAGGCGGGGGGGCTAACAGATACGCAGTATTTT. This codes for CASSRKAGGLTDTQYF.